This paragraph reports one TCR beta chain. Its antigen is not known. TCRdb recomputed calls from the 5' RACE reads with MiXCR, one row per CDR3 protein. The sample holds roughly 240,000 distinct CDR3 sequences, 6% to 8.5% seen once. This entry comes from a study of identical twins. Study-level findings and limits: Invariant MAIT and iNKT cells are populations that could partly confound zero-insertion analyses. Some out-of-frame alpha sequences were shared by twins, and these showed excess low generation probability. Abundant beta clonotypes from cord blood bore fewer insertions; memory repertoires lacked this pattern.

V dropped 4 bases and J dropped 0 bases, with 12 bases sitting between them. CDR3 length equals 15 residues. Germline-derived CDR1 and CDR2 are SNHLY and FYNNEI. The same sample was also studied in work on yellow fever vaccine responses in identical twins.

Specimen: CD8+ T cells sorted from blood. The chain is built from TRBV2 and TRBJ1-1; D gene ambiguous. This receptor was identified in a woman younger than 30 in good health. CDR3 region: CASSVGVGMNTEAFF. As DNA, the CDR3 is TGTGCCAGCAGTGTGGGAGTTGGGATGAACACTGAAGCTTTCTTT. Full variable domain (rest looked up from reference TRBV2 and TRBJ1-1): EPEVTQTPSHQVTQMGQEVILRCVPISNHLYFYWYRQILGQKVEFLVSFYNNEISEKSEIFDDQFSVERPDGSNFTLKIRSTKLEDSAMYFCASSVGVGMNTEAFFGQGTRLTVV.